This T cell receptor beta chain is from a study of regulatory T cells in long-lasting Graves disease. Study-wide findings and caveats: The work looked only at peripheral blood and did not look at thyroid tissue. TRBV28, TRBJ1-2 and TRBJ2-5 were favored in persistent disease.

Researchers made TCR beta libraries by using iRepertoire HTBI primers and running Arm-PCR on CDR3 regions. One entry per CDR3 protein, called by TCRdb with MiXCR from the multiplex PCR reads. The sample includes some 560,000 distinct CDR3 sequences, about 16% of them seen just once. Sample time point: newly diagnosed GD, antithyroid drugs for less than 3 months. Construction of the TCR library relied on RNA isolated from PBMCs. This clonotype was found many times. As yet, its antigen is unknown. Per germline, CDR1 MNHEY and CDR2 SVGEGT. This CDR3 region has 12 residues. With 6 bases removed from V and 2 bases from J, the gap between germline ends came to 8 bases. The same data also went into a second study, on T cells in Graves' hyperthyroidism and ophthalmopathy.

This clonotype was obtained from a woman aged 35-65 years with Graves disease. The rearrangement uses TRBV6-2 or TRBV6-3 and TRBJ2-7; maybe TRBD2 (5 bases). The sequencing used peripheral blood mononuclear cells (PBMCs), collected at new diagnosis, from a patient treated with antithyroid drugs. The CDR3 spells CASRAGTYEQYF. In DNA, the CDR3 is TGTGCCAGCAGAGCCGGGACCTACGAGCAGTACTTC.